This TCR beta chain was sequenced during a study of cytomegalovirus exposure and HLA in healthy donors. This CDR3 has 12 residues. CDR1 and CDR2 from the germline V gene are SGHAT and FQNNGV. Trimming took 5 bases from V and 9 from J, leaving 11 bases between them. Data came from immunoSEQ multiplex PCR; TCRdb stores just in-frame clones and leaves some out. Of 200,000 to 300,000 clones detected, just under 90% appear once; the ten largest clones hold about 2.8%. The TCR sequence derives from a man between 18 and 29 years old in good health and CMV-seronegative. This chain uses TRBV11-2 with TRBJ2-1, with no clear D. Input material: PBMCs. The CDR3 sequence is CASSQISGEQFF. DNA for the CDR3: TGTGCCAGCAGCCAAATATCAGGTGAGCAGTTCTTC.